This T cell receptor beta chain was sequenced for a study of beta chain features in type 1 diabetes. Across the whole study: What patients shared with healthy donors was a similar profile of age, gender and cell yields. Whole-study results and caveats: Among all four CD4+ subsets, Type 1 diabetes patients had TCRB CDR3s that were moderately but significantly shorter. When cDNA is sequenced, cells with high TCR expression could be over-represented. PCR may have favored shorter templates equally in patients and controls.

Each of the CD4+ naive, central memory, regulatory and stem cell-like memory populations was sorted via CD45RO/CCR7/CD25/CD127/CD95/CD27. CDR3 length equals 15 residues. Germline V gene lookup returns CDR1 SGDLS and CDR2 YYNGEE. V gave up 0 bases and J gave up 3 bases; unmatched junction bases: 4. Expressed TCRB transcripts were sequenced, since all the RNA that had been isolated was reverse transcribed. Measured with immunoSEQ multiplex PCR; TCRdb has only the in-frame clones, and not every one. The repertoire holds 130,000 or so clones, with roughly 15% as singletons. This clone was counted between two and nine times. Its antigen remains unidentified. This sample includes further DNA sequences coding for the same CDR3.

The source is a man aged 25-45 years with type 1 diabetes. V and J are TRBV9 and TRBJ1-2, with 8 bases identical to TRBD1. Sequencing was done on a sample of central memory CD4+ T cells from blood. The CDR3 bases are TGTGCCAGCAGCGTAGACCCAGGGGGCGACTATGGCTACACCTTC. Translating gives CASSVDPGGDYGYTF. Full variable domain (missing parts from reference TRBV9 and TRBJ1-2): DSGVTQTPKHLITATGQRVTLRCSPRSGDLSVYWYQQSLDQGLQFLIQYYNGEERAKGNILERFSAQQFPDLHSELNLSSLELGDSALYFCASSVDPGGDYGYTFGSGTRLTVV.